This TCR beta chain is drawn from a study of shared clonotypes between healthy human individuals. Notes on this clone: Its antigen is currently unknown.

Sequenced by immunoSEQ multiplex PCR; TCRdb stores in-frame clones only, minus some. Altogether some 2,500,000 clones are present, around 90% being singletons, with the ten largest covering approximately 0.41%. Germline CDR1 and CDR2: MDHEN and SYDVKM. The CDR3 is made up of 16 amino acids. V was clipped by 4 bases and J by 3 bases; unmatched bases: 6. Study findings and constraints: Generally, naive subsets (rather than memory subsets) showed larger estimated richness. Represented diversity (both genetic and exposure-history) was limited by the small number of donors. The sole specimen, blood, was sampled, and tissue repertoires likely differ.

The study separated CD4+ cells into CD45RA+ naive and CD45RA-negative memory subsets. V usage is TRBV28 and J usage is TRBJ2-7, with 13 bases aligning to TRBD2. The sequence was obtained from a man aged 18-30 years in good health. Some clones in this sample may be carry-over from other donors' samples. Specimen: naive CD4+ T cells from PBMCs. The subset denotes: CD45RA+ positively selected. The CDR3 nucleotides read TGTGCCAGCAGTTCCGGGACTAGCGGGAAAGTCTACGAGCAGTACTTC. This sequence encodes CASSSGTSGKVYEQYF.